This is a list of T cell receptor beta chains from one sample in a study of T cells after posttransplantation cyclophosphamide. The repertoire was sequenced with immunoSEQ multiplex PCR; TCRdb's copy has only in-frame clones and lacks some. This table has some 61,000 clones, roughly 93% appearing once. Sequencing used PBMCs. The receptors come from a woman aged 25 to 39 in good health and a related stem cell transplant donor. The CDR3 runs from the conserved cysteine through the conserved F or W. The D gene is left open where the match is weak. Part of the rows lack a size; the others show once, few, many or a class for expanded clones.

TRBV11-2,17,.,.,TRBJ2-3,CASSSGWGRASTDTQYF,TGTGCCAGCAGCTCGGGATGGGGGAGAGCTAGCACAGATACGCAGTATTTT
TRBV19,12,.,.,TRBJ2-1,CASIGDDNEQFF,TGCGCCAGTATAGGGGACGACAATGAGCAGTTCTTC
TRBV7-3,13,.,TRBD1,TRBJ1-2,CASSSGQGYGYTF,TGTGCCAGCAGCTCGGGACAGGGCTATGGCTACACCTTC
TRBV20-1,8,once,.,TRBJ2-5,CSAGHQYF,TGCAGTGCTGGTCACCAGTACTTC
TRBV7-9,15,.,TRBD1,TRBJ2-7,CASRTGTGFSYEQYF,TGTGCCAGCAGAACCGGGACAGGGTTTTCCTACGAGCAGTACTTC
TRBV9,16,.,.,TRBJ1-5,CASSPGGGASYQPQHF,TGTGCCAGCAGCCCTGGTGGGGGGGCGAGCTATCAGCCCCAGCATTTT
TRBV6-1,14,.,TRBD1,TRBJ1-4,CASSSRQGREKLFF,TGTGCCAGCAGTTCCCGACAGGGGCGGGAAAAACTGTTTTTT
TRBV5-1,16,.,TRBD1,TRBJ1-3,CASSDSGQGVGNTIYF,TGCGCCAGCAGCGACTCCGGACAGGGGGTGGGAAACACCATATATTTT
TRBV10-3,15,.,.,TRBJ2-1,CAISETDSSYNEQFF,TGTGCCATCAGTGAAACAGACAGCTCCTACAATGAGCAGTTCTTC
TRBV19,14,.,.,TRBJ2-2,CASSGTLNTGELFF,TGTGCCAGTAGTGGGACACTGAACACCGGGGAGCTGTTTTTT
TRBV5-8,13,.,TRBD1,TRBJ1-1,CASSLTGGTEAFF,TGTGCCAGCAGCCTGACAGGGGGCACTGAAGCTTTCTTT
TRBV27,13,.,.,TRBJ2-7,CASSLVRHGEQYF,TGTGCCAGCAGTTTAGTAAGACACGGCGAGCAGTACTTC
TRBV6-1,14,.,.,TRBJ1-5,CASSEIRGSQPQHF,TGTGCCAGCAGTGAGATCAGGGGAAGTCAGCCCCAGCATTTT
TRBV5-4,12,.,TRBD1,TRBJ2-3,CASSRTGDTQYF,TGTGCCAGCAGTCGGACAGGAGATACGCAGTATTTT
TRBV30,13,once,.,TRBJ2-7,CAWARDNRYEQYF,TGTGCCTGGGCACGGGACAATAGATACGAGCAGTACTTC
TRBV5-1,15,.,.,TRBJ2-5,CASSPVPGTQETQYF,TGCGCCAGCAGCCCGGTCCCAGGGACCCAAGAGACCCAGTACTTC
TRBV7-8,14,.,TRBD2,TRBJ2-1,CASRPQRGHNEQFF,TGTGCCAGCCGCCCCCAGCGGGGACACAATGAGCAGTTCTTC
TRBV6-5,14,.,.,TRBJ2-3,CASSYLGATDTQYF,TGTGCCAGCAGTTACTTAGGGGCGACAGATACGCAGTATTTT
TRBV9,13,.,.,TRBJ2-3,CASSRAITDTQYF,TGTGCCAGCAGTCGGGCTATCACAGATACGCAGTATTTT
TRBV28,16,.,.,TRBJ2-3,CASSSTQGDGFDTQYF,TGTGCCAGCAGTTCCACGCAGGGTGACGGGTTCGATACGCAGTATTTT
TRBV5-1,13,once,.,TRBJ1-4,CASSLQGTEKLFF,TGCGCCAGCAGCTTGCAGGGAACTGAAAAACTGTTTTTT
TRBV5-1,14,.,.,TRBJ2-7,CASSLDRGGYEQYF,TGCGCCAGCAGCTTGGACAGAGGGGGCTACGAGCAGTACTTC